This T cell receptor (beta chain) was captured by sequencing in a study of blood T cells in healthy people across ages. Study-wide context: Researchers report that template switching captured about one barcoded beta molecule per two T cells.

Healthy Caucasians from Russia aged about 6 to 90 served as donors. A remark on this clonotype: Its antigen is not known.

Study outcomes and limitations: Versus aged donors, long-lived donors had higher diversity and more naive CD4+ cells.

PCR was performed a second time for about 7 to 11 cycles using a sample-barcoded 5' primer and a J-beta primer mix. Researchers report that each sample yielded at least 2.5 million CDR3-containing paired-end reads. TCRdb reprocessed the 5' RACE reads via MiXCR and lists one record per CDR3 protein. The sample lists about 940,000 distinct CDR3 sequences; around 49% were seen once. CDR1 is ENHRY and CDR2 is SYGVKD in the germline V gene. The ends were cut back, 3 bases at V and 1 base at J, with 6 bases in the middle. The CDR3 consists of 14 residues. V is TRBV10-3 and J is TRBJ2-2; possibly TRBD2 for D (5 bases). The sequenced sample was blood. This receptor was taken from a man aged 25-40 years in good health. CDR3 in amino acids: CAISDRGNTGELFF. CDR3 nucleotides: TGTGCCATCAGTGATCGGGGGAACACCGGGGAGCTGTTTTTT.